The clone carrying this T cell receptor (beta chain) appeared a few times. The antigen remains undetermined. The sample belongs to a study of beta chain features in type 1 diabetes. The wider study: Sorted cell examination encompassed 85 million to 130 million cells across all samples.

Per the germline V gene, CDR1 is LGHNA and CDR2 is YNFKEQ. CDR3 length equals 15 residues. With 7 bases clipped from V and 7 bases from J, the junction kept 10 bases outside the gene matches. Expressed TCRB transcripts got sequenced, as all isolated RNA was reverse transcribed. The table came from immunoSEQ multiplex PCR; TCRdb's copy has only in-frame clones and leaves some out. This table holds some 350,000 clones, 13% found once. Study-level points and caveats: Patients with Type 1 diabetes showed moderately but significantly shorter TCRB CDR3s in all four CD4+ subsets. Within patients, naive, central memory and Treg TCRB repertoires seemed more similar than within healthy donors.

Donors contributed one heparinised blood draw apiece, averaging about 110 mL. It was via CD45RO/CCR7/CD25/CD127/CD95/CD27 that CD4+ naive, central memory, regulatory and stem cell-like memory cells were sorted. The TCR originated in a woman aged 18-29 years with type 1 diabetes. Source material: naive CD4+ T cells from blood. The rearrangement joins TRBV4-2 to TRBJ2-3; TRBD2 agrees at 11 bases. CDR3 in amino acids: CASTPLAGGRYTQYF. CDR3 nucleotides: TGTGCCAGCACCCCGCTAGCGGGAGGTCGATATACGCAGTATTTT.